This TCR beta chain was retrieved from a study of blood T cell repertoires in COVID-19. Study-wide context: The samples span acute and convalescent COVID-19 from the United States, Italy and Spain.

CDR3 length: 11 amino acids. Trimming stripped 6 bases from V and 3 bases from J, with 5 bases between. Germline V lookup: CDR1 SNHLY, CDR2 FYNNEI. Original handling: Researchers report that nucleated cell counts were estimated from reference gene primer amplification. The method was immunoSEQ multiplex PCR; TCRdb's version includes in-frame clones alone and lacks a portion of them. V and J calls and clone size are those listed in that table; D and trimming were worked out from the DNA. The data hold 70,000 or so clones, with 85% observed a single time. This clonotype originated in a man older than 75 with acute or convalescent COVID-19. The chain is built from TRBV2 and TRBJ1-2; D uncertain. The specimen was peripheral blood. The CDR3 DNA reads as TGTGCCAGCAGGAGGGACTATGGCTACACCTTC. Its translation: CASRRDYGYTF.